Sequencing of this T cell receptor beta chain was carried out in a study of T cells expressing NK-cell markers. Study information: Underlying the TCR beta repertoires were sorted CD3+CD56+NKG2C+, CD3+CD56+NKG2C- and CD3+CD56-NKG2C+ T cells.

For this clonotype: Its antigen remains unknown.

General observations from the study: What remained unclear was the HCMV specificity of expanded NKG2C+ T cell clones.

UMIs accompanied the 5'RACE template switching by which TCR beta cDNA was made. TCRdb reprocessed the 5' RACE reads and reports one entry per CDR3 protein, with no DNA. The sample totals about 160,000 distinct CDR3 sequences; its top ten clones hold less than 20%. The CDR3 is 17 amino acids. From germline, CDR1 is LGHDT and CDR2 YNNKEL (reference sequence). The sequence came from a woman aged 18 to 69 in good health. The genes are TRBV3-1 and TRBJ2-4; there is no DNA to check the TCRdb D call of TRBD2. Sequencing was carried out using blood T cells: a sorted CD56 or NKG2C T cell subset, CD4+ or CD8+ T cells, or bulk PBMC T cells (not recorded which). The CDR3 loop is CASSHFSGRVARNIQYF.